This T cell receptor (beta chain) was sequenced in a study of human T cells and chemical hapten exposure. Time point defined: patch test 1, 2 weeks after DPC sensitization. Stated treatment: therapeutic diphenylcyclopropenone sensitization with weekly scalp DPC. Blood was drawn before each patch test was applied. CDR1 and CDR2 from the germline V gene are MNHNS and SASEGT. The junction had 11 bases not matched to a gene; V was cut back by 6 bases and J by 9 bases. This CDR3 has 15 amino acids. Unique molecular identifiers were affixed to discrete cDNA molecules within the library. TCRdb re-called the RACE reads with MiXCR, one entry per CDR3 protein. Altogether 180,000 or so distinct CDR3 sequences are present, roughly 14% being singletons, with the ten largest covering around 1.7%.

The origin of this receptor is a woman in her twenties or thirties with alopecia areata. Some clones in this sample may be carry-over from other donors' samples. The input for sequencing was whole blood, taken in connection with sensitization to the hapten diphenylcyclopropenone (DPC). The chain uses TRBV6-1 and TRBJ2-1; TRBD2 agrees at 10 bases. As DNA, the CDR3 is TGTGCCAGCAGCGCAACTAGCGGGACAGACAGTGAGCAGTTCTTC. It encodes CASSATSGTDSEQFF.